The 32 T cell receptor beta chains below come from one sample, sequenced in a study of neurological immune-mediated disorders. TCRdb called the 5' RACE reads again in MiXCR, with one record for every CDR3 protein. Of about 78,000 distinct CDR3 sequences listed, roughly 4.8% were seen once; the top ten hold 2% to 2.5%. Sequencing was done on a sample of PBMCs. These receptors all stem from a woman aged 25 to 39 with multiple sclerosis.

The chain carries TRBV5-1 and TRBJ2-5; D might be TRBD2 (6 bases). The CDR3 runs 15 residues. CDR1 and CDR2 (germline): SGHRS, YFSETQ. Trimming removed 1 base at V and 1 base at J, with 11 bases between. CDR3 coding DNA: TGCGCCAGCAGCTTGACGGGACTTATCCAAGAGACCCAGTACTTC. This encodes CASSLTGLIQETQYF.

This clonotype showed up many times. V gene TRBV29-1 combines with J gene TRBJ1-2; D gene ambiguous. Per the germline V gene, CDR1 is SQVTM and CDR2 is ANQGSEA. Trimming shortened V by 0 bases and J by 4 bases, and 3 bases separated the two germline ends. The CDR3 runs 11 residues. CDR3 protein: CSVEDLYGYTF. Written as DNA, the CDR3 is TGCAGCGTTGAAGATCTCTATGGCTACACCTTC.

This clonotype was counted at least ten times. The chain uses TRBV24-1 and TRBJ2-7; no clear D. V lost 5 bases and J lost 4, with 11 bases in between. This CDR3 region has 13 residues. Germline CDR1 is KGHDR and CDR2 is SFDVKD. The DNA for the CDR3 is TGTGCCACCAGTGGCTCGACCGGTTACGAGCAGTACTTC. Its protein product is CATSGSTGYEQYF.

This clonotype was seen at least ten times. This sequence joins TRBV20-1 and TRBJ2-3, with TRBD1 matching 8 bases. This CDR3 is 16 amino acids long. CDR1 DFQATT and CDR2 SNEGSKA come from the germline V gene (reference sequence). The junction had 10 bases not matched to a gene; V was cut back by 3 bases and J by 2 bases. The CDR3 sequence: CSASFPRGQVTDTQYF. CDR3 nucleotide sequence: TGCAGTGCTAGTTTCCCCCGGGGACAGGTCACAGATACGCAGTATTTT.

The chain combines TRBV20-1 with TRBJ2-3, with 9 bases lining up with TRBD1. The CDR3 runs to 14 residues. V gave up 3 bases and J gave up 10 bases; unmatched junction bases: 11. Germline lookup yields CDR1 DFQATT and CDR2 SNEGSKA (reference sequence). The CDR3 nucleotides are TGCAGTGCTAGTAAACAGGGGGCGCCAAGGTCGCAGTATTTT. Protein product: CSASKQGAPRSQYF.

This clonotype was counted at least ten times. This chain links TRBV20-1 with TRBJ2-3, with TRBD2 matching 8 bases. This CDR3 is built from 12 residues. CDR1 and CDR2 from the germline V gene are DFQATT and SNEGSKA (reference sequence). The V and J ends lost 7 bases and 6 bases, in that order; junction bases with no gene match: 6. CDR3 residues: CSVAGSWDTQYF. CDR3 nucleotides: TGCAGTGTAGCGGGAAGCTGGGATACGCAGTATTTT.

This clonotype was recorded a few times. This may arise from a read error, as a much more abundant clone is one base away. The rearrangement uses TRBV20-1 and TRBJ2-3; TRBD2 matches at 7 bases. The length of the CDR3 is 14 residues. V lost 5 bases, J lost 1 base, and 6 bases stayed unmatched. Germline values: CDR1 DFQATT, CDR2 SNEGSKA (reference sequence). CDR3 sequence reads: CSALTSKGTDTQYF. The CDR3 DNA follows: TGCAGTGCTCTGACTAGCAAGGGCACAGATACGCAGTATTTT.

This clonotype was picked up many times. CDR3 sequence reads: CASSLAPTSGNTGELFF. Here the CDR3 DNA reads TGCGCCAGCAGCTTGGCCCCCACTAGCGGAAACACCGGGGAGCTGTTTTTT. V usage is TRBV5-1 and J usage is TRBJ2-2; 8 positions agree with TRBD2. J lost 2 bases, V lost 0 bases, and 6 bases had no gene match. This CDR3 is 17 amino acids long. Looked up from germline, CDR1 is SGHRS and CDR2 is YFSETQ.

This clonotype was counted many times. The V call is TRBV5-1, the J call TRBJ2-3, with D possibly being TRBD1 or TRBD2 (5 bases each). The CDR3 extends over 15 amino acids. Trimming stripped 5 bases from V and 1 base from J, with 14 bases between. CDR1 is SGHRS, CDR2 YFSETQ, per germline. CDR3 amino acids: CASSPPGPGTDTQYF. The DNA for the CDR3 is TGCGCCAGCAGTCCCCCGGGACCCGGCACAGATACGCAGTATTTT.

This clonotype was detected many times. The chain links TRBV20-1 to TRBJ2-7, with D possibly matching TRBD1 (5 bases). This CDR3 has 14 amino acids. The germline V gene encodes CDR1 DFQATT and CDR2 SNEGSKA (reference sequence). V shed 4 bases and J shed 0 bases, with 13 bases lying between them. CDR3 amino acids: CSAKPMTVSYEQYF. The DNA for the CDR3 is TGCAGTGCTAAACCGATGACAGTCTCCTACGAGCAGTACTTC.

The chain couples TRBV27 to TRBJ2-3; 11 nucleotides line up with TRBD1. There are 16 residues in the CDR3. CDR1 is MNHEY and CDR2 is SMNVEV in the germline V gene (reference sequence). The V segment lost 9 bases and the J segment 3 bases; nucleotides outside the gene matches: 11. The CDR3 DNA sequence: TGTGCCAGTAGGTCGTCCGGGACAGGGGGTACAGATACGCAGTATTTT. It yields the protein CASRSSGTGGTDTQYF.

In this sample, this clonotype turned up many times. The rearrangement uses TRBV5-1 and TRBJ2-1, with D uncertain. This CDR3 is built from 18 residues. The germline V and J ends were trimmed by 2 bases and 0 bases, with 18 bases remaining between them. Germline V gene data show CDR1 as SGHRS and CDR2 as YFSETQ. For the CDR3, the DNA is TGCGCCAGCAGCTTTACCCCGAGACCCCTTAGCTCCTACAATGAGCAGTTCTTC. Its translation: CASSFTPRPLSSYNEQFF.

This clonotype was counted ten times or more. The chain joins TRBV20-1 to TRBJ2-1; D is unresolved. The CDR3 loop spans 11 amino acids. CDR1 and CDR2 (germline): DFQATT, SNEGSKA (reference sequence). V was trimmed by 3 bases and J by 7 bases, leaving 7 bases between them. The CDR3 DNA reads TGCAGTGCTAGGATAACGAATGAGCAGTTCTTC. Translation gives CSARITNEQFF.

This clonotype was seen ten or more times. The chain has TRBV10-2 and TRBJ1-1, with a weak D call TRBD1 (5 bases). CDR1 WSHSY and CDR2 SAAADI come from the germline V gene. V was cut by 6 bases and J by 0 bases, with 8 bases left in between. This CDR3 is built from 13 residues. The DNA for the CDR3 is TGCGCCAGCAGGGACACTATGAACACTGAAGCTTTCTTT. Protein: CASRDTMNTEAFF.

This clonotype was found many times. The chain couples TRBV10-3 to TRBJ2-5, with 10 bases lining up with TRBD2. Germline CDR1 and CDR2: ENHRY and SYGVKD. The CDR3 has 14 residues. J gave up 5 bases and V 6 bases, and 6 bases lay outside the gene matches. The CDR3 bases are TGTGCCATCAGCCCTAGCGGGAGTTGGGAGACCCAGTACTTC. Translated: CAISPSGSWETQYF.

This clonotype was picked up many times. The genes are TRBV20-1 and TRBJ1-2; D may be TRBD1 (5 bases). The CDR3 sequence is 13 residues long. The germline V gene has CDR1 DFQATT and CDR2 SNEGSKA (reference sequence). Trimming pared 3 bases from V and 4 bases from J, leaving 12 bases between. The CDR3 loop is CSARVQEAYGYTF. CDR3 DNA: TGCAGTGCTAGGGTACAGGAAGCCTATGGCTACACCTTC.

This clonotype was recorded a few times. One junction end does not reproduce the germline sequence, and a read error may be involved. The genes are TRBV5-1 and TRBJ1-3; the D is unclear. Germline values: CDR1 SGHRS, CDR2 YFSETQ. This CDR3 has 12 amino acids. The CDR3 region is CASSLDGKTIYF. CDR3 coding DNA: TGCGCCAGCAGCTTGGACGGAAAAACCATATATTTT.

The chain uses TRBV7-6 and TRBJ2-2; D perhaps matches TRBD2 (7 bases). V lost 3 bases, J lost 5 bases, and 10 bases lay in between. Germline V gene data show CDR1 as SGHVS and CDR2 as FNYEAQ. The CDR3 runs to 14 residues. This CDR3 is CASSFGGRTGELFF. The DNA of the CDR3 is TGTGCCAGCAGCTTCGGGGGGCGGACCGGGGAGCTGTTTTTT.

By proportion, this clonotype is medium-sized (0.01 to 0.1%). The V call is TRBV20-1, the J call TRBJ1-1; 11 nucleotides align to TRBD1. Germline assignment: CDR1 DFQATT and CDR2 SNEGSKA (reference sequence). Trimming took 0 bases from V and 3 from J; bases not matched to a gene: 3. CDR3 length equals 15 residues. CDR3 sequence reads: CSARDWGQGDTEAFF. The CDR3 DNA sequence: TGCAGTGCTAGAGATTGGGGACAGGGGGACACTGAAGCTTTCTTT.

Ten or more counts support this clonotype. The CDR3 nucleotides read TGTGCTAGTGGCCTCACAGGGTCCGATACGCAGTATTTT. Translating gives CASGLTGSDTQYF. The V call is TRBV12-5, the J call TRBJ2-3; D may be TRBD1 (6 bases). The CDR3 runs 13 residues. V was cut by 6 bases and J by 6 bases, with 13 bases left in between. In germline, CDR1 is LGHNT, CDR2 FRNRAP.

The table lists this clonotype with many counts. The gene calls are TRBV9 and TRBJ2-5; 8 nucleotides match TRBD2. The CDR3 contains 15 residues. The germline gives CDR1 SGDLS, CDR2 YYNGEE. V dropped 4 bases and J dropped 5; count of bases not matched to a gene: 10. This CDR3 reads CASSPSTGGQETQYF. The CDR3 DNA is TGTGCCAGCAGCCCCAGCACGGGGGGGCAGGAGACCCAGTACTTC.

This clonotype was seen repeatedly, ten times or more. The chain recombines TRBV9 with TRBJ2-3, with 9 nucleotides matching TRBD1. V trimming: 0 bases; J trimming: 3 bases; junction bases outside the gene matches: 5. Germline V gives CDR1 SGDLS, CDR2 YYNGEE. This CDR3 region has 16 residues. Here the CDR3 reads CASSVGTGGATDTQYF. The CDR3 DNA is TGTGCCAGCAGCGTAGGCACAGGGGGCGCGACAGATACGCAGTATTTT.

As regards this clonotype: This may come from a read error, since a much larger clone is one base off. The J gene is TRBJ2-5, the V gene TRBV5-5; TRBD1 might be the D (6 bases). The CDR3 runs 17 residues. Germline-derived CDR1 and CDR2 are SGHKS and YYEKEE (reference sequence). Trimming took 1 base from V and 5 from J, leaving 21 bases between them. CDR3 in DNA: TGTGCCAGCAGCTTGTTTCCAGGGGCAGGGCAGAAGGAGACCCAGTACTTC. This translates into CASSLFPGAGQKETQYF.

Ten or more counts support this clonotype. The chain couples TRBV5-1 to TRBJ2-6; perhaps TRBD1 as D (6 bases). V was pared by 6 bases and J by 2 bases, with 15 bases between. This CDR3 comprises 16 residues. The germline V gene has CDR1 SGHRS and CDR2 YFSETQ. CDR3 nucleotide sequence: TGCGCCAGCACGTACTGGTGGGGGCCTGGGGCCAACGTCCTGACTTTC. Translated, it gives CASTYWWGPGANVLTF. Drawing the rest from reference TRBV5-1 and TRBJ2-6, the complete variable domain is KAGVTQTPRYLIKTRGQQVTLSCSPISGHRSVSWYQQTPGQGLQFLFEYFSETQRNKGNFPGRFSGRQFSNSRSEMNVSTLELGDSALYLCASTYWWGPGANVLTFGAGSRLTVL.

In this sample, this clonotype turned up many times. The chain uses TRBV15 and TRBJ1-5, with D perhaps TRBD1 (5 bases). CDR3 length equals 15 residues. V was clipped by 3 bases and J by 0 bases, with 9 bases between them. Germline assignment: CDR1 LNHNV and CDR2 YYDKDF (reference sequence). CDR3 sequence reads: CATSRGRISNQPQHF. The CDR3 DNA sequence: TGTGCCACCAGCAGGGGACGGATTAGCAATCAGCCCCAGCATTTT.

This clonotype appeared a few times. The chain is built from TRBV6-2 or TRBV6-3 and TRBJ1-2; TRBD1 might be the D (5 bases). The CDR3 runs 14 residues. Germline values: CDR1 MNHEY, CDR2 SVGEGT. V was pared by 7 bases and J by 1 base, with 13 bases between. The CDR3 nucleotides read TGTGCCAGCATCAACAGGCACTTTAACTATGGCTACACCTTC. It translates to CASINRHFNYGYTF.

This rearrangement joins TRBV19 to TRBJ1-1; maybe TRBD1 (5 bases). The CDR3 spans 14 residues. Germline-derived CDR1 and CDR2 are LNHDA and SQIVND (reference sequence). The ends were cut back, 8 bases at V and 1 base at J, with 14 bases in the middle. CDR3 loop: CASAGSHTNTEAFF. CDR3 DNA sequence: TGTGCCAGTGCAGGGAGTCACACGAACACTGAAGCTTTCTTT.

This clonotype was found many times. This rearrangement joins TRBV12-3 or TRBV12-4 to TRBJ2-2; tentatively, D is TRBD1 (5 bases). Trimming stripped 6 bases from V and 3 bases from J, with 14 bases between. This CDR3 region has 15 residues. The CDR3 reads CASSPARVHTGELFF. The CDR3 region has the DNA TGTGCCAGCAGCCCCGCCAGGGTACACACCGGGGAGCTGTTTTTT.

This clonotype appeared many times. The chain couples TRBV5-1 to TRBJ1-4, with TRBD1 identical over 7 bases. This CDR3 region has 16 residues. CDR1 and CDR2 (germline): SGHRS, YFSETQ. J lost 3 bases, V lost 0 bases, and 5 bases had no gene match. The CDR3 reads CASSLGPQGSNEKLFF. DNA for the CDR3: TGCGCCAGCAGCTTGGGACCACAGGGGTCTAATGAAAAACTGTTTTTT.

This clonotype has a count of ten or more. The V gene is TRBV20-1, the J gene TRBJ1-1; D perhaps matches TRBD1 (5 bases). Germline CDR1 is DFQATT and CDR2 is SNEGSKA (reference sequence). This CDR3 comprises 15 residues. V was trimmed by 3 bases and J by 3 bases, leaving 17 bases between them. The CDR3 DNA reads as TGCAGTGCTAGGGCCGAGATTGGGGGGGACACTGAAGCTTTCTTT. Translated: CSARAEIGGDTEAFF.

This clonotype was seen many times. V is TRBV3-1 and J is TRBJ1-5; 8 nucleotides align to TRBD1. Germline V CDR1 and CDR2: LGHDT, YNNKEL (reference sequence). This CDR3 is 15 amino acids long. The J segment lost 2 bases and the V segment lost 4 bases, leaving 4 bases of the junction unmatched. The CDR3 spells CASSPTGAGNQPQHF. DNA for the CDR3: TGTGCCAGCAGCCCGACAGGGGCCGGCAATCAGCCCCAGCATTTT.

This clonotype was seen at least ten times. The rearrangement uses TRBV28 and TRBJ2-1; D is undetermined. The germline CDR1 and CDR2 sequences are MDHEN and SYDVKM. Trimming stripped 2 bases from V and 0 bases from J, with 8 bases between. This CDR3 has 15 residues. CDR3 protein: CASSLGPPSYNEQFF. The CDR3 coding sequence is TGTGCCAGCAGTTTAGGCCCACCCTCCTACAATGAGCAGTTCTTC. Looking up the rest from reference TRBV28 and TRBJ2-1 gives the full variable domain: DVKVTQSSRYLVKRTGEKVFLECVQDMDHENMFWYRQDPGLGLRLIYFSYDVKMKEKGDIPEGYSVSREKKERFSLILESASTNQTSMYLCASSLGPPSYNEQFFGPGTRLTVL.